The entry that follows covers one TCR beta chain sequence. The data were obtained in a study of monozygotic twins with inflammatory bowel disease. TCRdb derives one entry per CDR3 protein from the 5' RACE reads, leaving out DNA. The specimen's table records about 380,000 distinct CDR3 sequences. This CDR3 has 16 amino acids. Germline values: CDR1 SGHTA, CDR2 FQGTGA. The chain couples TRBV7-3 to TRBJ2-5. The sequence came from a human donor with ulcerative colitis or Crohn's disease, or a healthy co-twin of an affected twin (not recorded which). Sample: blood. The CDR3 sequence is CASSLTGNVAQETQYF.